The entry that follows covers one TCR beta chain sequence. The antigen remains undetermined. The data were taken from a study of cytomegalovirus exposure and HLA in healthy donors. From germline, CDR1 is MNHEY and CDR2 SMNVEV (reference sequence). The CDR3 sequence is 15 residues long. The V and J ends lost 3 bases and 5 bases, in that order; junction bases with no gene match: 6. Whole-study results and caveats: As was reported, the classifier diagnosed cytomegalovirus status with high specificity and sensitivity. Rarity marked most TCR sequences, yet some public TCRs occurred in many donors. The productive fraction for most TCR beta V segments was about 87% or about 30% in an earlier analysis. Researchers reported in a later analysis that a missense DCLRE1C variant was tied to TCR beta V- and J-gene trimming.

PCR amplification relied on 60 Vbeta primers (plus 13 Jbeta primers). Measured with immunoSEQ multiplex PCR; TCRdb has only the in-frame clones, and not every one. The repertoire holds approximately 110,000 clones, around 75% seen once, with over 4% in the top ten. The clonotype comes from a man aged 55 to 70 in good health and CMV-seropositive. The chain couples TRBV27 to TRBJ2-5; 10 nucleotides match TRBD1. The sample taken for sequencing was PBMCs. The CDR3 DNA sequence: TGTGCCAGCAGTTTGGGACAGGGGCTATGGGAGACCCAGTACTTC. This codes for CASSLGQGLWETQYF.